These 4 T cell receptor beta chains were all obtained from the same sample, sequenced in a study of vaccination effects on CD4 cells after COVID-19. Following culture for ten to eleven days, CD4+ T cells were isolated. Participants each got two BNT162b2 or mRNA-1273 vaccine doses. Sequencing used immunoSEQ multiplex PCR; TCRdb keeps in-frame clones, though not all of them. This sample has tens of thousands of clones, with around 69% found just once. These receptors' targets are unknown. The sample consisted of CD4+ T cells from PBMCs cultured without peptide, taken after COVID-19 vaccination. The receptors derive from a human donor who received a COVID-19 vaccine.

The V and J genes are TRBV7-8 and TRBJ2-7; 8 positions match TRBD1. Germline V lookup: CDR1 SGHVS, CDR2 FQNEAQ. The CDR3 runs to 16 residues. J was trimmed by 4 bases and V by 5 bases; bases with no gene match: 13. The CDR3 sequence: CASSQGASALGYEQYV. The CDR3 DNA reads TGTGCCAGCAGCCAGGGGGCTAGCGCCTTAGGGTACGAGCAGTACGTC.

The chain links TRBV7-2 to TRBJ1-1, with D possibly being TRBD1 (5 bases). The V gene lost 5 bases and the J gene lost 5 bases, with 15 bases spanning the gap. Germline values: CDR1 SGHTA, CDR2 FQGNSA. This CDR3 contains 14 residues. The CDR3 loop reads CASSPPYRSTEAFF. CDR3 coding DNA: TGTGCCAGCAGCCCACCGTACAGGAGTACTGAAGCTTTCTTT.

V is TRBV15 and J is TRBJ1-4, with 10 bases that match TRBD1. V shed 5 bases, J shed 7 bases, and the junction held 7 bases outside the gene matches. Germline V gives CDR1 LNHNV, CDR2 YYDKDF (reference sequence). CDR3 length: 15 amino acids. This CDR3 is CATSGDRGWVEKLFF. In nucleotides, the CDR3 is TGTGCCACCAGCGGGGACAGGGGTTGGGTTGAAAAACTGTTTTTT.

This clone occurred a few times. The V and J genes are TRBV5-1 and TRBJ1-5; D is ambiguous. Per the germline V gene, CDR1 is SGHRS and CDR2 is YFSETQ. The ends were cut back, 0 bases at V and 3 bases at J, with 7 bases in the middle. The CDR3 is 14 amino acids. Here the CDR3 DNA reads TGCGCCAGCAGCTTGGAAGGGCTCAATCAGCCCCAGCATTTT. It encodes CASSLEGLNQPQHF.